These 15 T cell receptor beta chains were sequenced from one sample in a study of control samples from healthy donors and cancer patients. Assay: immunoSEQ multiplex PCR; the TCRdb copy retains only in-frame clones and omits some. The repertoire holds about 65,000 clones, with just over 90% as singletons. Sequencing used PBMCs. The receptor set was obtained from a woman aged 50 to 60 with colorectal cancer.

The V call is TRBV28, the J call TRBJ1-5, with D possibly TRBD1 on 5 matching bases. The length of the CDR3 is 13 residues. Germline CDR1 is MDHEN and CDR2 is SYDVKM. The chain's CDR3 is CALGVNSNQPQHF. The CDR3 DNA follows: TGTGCGTTAGGGGTGAATAGCAATCAGCCCCAGCATTTT.

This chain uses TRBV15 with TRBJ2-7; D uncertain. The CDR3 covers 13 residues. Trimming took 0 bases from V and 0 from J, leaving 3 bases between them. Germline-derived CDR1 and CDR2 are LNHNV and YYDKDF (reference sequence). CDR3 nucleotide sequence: TGTGCCACCAGCAGAGATCCCTCCTACGAGCAGTACTTC. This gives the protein CATSRDPSYEQYF.

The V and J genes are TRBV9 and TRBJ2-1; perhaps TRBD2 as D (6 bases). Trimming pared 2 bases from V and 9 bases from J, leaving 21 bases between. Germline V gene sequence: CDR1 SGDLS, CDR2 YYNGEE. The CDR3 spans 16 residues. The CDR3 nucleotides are TGTGCCAGCAGCGTGAATCCTAGCGCACCCGGGGGTGAGCAGTTCTTC. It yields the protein CASSVNPSAPGGEQFF.

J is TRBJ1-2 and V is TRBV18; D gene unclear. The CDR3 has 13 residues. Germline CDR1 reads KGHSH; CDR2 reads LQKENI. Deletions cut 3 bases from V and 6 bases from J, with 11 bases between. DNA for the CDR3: TGTGCCAGCTCACCCGAGTCCCTTAATGGCTACACCTTC. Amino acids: CASSPESLNGYTF.

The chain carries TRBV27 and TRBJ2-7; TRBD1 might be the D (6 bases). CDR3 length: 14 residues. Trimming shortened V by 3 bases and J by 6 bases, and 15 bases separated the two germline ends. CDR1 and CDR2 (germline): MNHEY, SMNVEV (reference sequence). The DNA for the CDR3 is TGTGCCAGCAGTTTCTACGACCAGGGGAGCGAGCAGTACTTC. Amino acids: CASSFYDQGSEQYF.

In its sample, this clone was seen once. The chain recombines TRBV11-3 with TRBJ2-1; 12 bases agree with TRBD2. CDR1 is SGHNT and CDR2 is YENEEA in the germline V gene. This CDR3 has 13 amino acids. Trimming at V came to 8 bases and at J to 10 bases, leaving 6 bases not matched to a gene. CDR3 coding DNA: TGTGCCAGCGGACTAGCGGGATTGGGGGAGCAGTTCTTC. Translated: CASGLAGLGEQFF.

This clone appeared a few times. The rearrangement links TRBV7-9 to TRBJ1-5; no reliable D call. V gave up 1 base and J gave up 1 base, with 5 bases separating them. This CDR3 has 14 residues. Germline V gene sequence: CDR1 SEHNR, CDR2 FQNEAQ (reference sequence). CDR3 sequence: CASSLGLSNQPQHF. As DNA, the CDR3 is TGTGCCAGCAGCTTAGGACTCAGCAATCAGCCCCAGCATTTT.

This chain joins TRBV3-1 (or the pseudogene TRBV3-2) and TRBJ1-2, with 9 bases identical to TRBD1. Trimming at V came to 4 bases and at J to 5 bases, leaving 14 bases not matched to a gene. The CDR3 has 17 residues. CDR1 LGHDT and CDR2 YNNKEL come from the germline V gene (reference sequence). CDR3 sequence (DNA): TGTGCCAGCAGCCCAAGTGGTACAGGGGGCAGGTTTTATGGCTACACCTTC. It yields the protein CASSPSGTGGRFYGYTF.

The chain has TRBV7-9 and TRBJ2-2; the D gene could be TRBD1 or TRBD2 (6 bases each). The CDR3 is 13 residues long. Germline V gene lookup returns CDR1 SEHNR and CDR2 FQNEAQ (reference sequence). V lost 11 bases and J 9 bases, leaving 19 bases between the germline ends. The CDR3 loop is CASSGGAFRELFF. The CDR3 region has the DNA TGTGCCTCCTCCGGGGGCGCTTTTAGGGAGCTGTTTTTT.

The CDR3 loop is CASSAIQGYGNTIYF. CDR3 bases: TGTGCCAGCAGCGCCATCCAGGGGTACGGAAACACCATATATTTT. This sequence joins TRBV7-2 and TRBJ1-3, with D possibly matching TRBD1 (6 bases). Trimming stripped 5 bases from V and 4 bases from J, with 15 bases between. CDR3 size: 15 residues. Per germline, CDR1 SGHTA and CDR2 FQGNSA.

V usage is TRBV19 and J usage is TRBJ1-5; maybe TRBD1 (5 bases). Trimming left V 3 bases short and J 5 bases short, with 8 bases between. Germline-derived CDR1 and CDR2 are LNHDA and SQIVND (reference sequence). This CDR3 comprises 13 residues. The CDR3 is CASSIGADQPQHF. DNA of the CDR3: TGTGCCAGTAGTATCGGGGCAGATCAGCCCCAGCATTTT.

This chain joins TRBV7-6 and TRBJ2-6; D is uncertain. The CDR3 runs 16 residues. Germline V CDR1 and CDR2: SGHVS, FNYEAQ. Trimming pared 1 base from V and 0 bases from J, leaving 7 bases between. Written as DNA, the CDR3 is TGTGCCAGCAGCTTAGTTCACTTCTCTGGGGCCAACGTCCTGACTTTC. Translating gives CASSLVHFSGANVLTF.

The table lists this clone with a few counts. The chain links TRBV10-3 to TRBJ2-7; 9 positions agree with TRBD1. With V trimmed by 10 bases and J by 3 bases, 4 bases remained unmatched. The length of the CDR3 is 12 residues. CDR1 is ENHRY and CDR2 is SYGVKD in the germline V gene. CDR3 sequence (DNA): TGTGCCACCGGACAGGGGAACTACGAGCAGTACTTC. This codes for CATGQGNYEQYF.

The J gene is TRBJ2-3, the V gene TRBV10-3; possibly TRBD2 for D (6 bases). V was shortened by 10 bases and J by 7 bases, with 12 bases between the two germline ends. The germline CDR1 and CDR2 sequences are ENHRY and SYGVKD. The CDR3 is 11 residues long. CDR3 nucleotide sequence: TGTGCCACCCGGGACTCAAATACGCAGTATTTT. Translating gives CATRDSNTQYF.

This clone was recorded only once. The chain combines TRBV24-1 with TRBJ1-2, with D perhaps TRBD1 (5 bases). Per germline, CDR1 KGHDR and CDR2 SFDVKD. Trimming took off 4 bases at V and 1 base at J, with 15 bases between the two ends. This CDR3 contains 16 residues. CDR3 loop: CATSDYQGDGNYGYTF. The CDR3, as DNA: TGTGCCACCAGTGACTATCAGGGAGATGGTAACTATGGCTACACCTTC.